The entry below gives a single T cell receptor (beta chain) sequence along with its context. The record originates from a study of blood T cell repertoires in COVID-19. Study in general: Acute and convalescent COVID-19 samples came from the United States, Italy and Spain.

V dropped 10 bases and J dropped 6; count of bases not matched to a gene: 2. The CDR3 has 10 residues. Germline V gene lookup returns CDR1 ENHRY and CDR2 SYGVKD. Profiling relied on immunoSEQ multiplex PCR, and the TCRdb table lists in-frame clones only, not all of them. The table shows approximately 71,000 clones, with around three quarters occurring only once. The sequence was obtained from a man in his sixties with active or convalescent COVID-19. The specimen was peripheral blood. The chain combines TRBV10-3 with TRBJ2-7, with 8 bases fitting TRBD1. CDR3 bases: TGTGCCACTGGGACAGGCGAGCAGTACTTC. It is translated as CATGTGEQYF.